The 30 T cell receptor beta chains in this list originate from one sample, sequenced in a study of OX40 agonist ivuxolimab in advanced cancers. The protocol was immunoSEQ multiplex PCR, while the TCRdb copy is restricted to in-frame clones and leaves out a portion. Of tens of thousands of clones listed, about 80% are singletons. Source: CD4+ or CD8+ T cells sorted from blood, taken in a trial of the OX40 agonist ivuxolimab. These receptors came from an adult with an advanced solid tumor such as melanoma, head and neck, liver or kidney cancer.

The chain combines TRBV6-1 with TRBJ2-7, with D unclear. Per the germline V gene, CDR1 is MNHNS and CDR2 is SASEGT. V lost 2 bases and J lost 2, with 7 bases in between. The CDR3 is 13 residues long. The CDR3 is CASSEMPPYEQYF. DNA of the CDR3: TGTGCCAGCAGTGAAATGCCGCCCTACGAGCAGTACTTC.

The J gene is TRBJ2-1, the V gene TRBV7-3; 8 nucleotides line up with TRBD2. Germline V CDR1 and CDR2: SGHTA, FQGTGA. Trimming took 5 bases from V and 7 from J; bases not matched to a gene: 10. The CDR3 is 15 amino acids. In DNA form, the CDR3 reads TGTGCCAGCAGCCGAGCGGGAGTGGGAGCGAATGAGCAGTTCTTC. Its protein product is CASSRAGVGANEQFF.

The chain recombines TRBV19 with TRBJ1-5; weak D call: TRBD1 (5 bases). Germline-derived CDR1 and CDR2 are LNHDA and SQIVND (reference sequence). The V gene lost 6 bases and the J gene lost 2 bases, with 11 bases spanning the gap. The CDR3 totals 14 residues. CDR3 nucleotide sequence: TGTGCCAGTAGGGTAACGGGGGGCAATCAGCCCCAGCATTTT. It specifies CASRVTGGNQPQHF.

The V gene is TRBV6-5, the J gene TRBJ1-5; D gene unclear. V dropped 0 bases and J dropped 4 bases, with 10 bases sitting between them. Per germline, CDR1 MNHEY and CDR2 SVGAGI. The CDR3 extends over 15 amino acids. The CDR3 DNA reads TGTGCCAGCAGTTACTCTCGTCACCAAAATCAGCCCCAGCATTTT. Amino acid sequence: CASSYSRHQNQPQHF.

V and J are TRBV27 and TRBJ2-4, with D possibly matching TRBD1 (6 bases). Germline values: CDR1 MNHEY, CDR2 SMNVEV (reference sequence). V lost 1 base to trimming and J lost 5 bases, with 9 bases between them. This CDR3 is 14 amino acids long. The CDR3, as DNA: TGTGCCAGCAGTTTATTGACAGGAGAAAACATTCAGTACTTC. Translating it yields CASSLLTGENIQYF.

The chain joins TRBV5-4 to TRBJ2-3; the D is unclear. The CDR3 sequence is 15 residues long. The V end lost 3 bases, the J end lost 1 base, and 12 bases lay between the germline ends. Looked up from germline, CDR1 is SGHNT and CDR2 is YYREEE (reference sequence). CDR3 sequence reads: CASSSRSTGTDTQYF. In DNA, the CDR3 is TGTGCCAGCAGCTCCCGGTCCACAGGCACAGATACGCAGTATTTT.

The rearrangement links TRBV18 to TRBJ2-1; 8 bases map to TRBD2. V trimming: 6 bases; J trimming: 5 bases; junction bases outside the gene matches: 6. The CDR3 length is 14 residues. Germline-derived CDR1 and CDR2 are KGHSH and LQKENI. The CDR3 DNA is TGTGCCAGCTCTCCGGGACTAGTTGACAATGAGCAGTTCTTC. Translated: CASSPGLVDNEQFF.

V is TRBV7-9 and J is TRBJ2-7; TRBD2 is a possible D gene (5 bases). V was cut by 7 bases and J by 1 base, with 8 bases left in between. CDR1 and CDR2 (germline): SEHNR, FQNEAQ (reference sequence). The CDR3 covers 12 residues. DNA for the CDR3: TGTGCCAGCACACGCGGGTCCTACGAGCAGTACTTC. Residues: CASTRGSYEQYF.

This sequence joins TRBV5-1 and TRBJ2-1; a possible D gene is TRBD2 (5 bases). V lost 7 bases, J lost 4 bases, and 6 bases lay in between. The CDR3 is made up of 11 amino acids. Germline lookup yields CDR1 SGHRS and CDR2 YFSETQ. The CDR3 sequence is CASRGYNEQFF. The CDR3 coding sequence is TGCGCCAGCCGCGGGTACAATGAGCAGTTCTTC.

This chain connects TRBV5-1 to TRBJ2-7; D not certain. V was cut by 3 bases and J by 5 bases, with 12 bases left in between. From germline, CDR1 is SGHRS and CDR2 YFSETQ. The CDR3 contains 13 residues. The CDR3 DNA sequence: TGCGCCAGCAGCTACCCTCAGGCAGACGAGCAGTACTTC. Protein sequence: CASSYPQADEQYF.

The V gene is TRBV7-3, the J gene TRBJ2-1; 7 positions agree with TRBD2. The ends lost 2 bases at V and 1 base at J; junction bases unmatched: 2. The CDR3 contains 15 residues. Germline CDR1 and CDR2: SGHTA and FQGTGA. This CDR3 reads CASSLSSGSYNEQFF. The CDR3 region has the DNA TGTGCCAGCAGCTTATCTAGCGGATCCTACAATGAGCAGTTCTTC.

About this clone: One end of the junction varies from germline; a read error may be responsible. The chain joins TRBV4-3 to TRBJ1-6; D is ambiguous. The CDR3 has 18 amino acids. Germline loops: CDR1 LGHNA, CDR2 YSLEER. The CDR3 is CASRQDRQKVLRDSPLHF. CDR3 DNA: TGCGCCAGCAGACAAGATAGGCAGAAAGTTCTTCGGGATTCACCCCTCCACTTT.

The V call is TRBV19, the J call TRBJ1-5; D is ambiguous. V was shortened by 1 base and J by 7 bases, with 11 bases between the two germline ends. Germline V gene sequence: CDR1 LNHDA, CDR2 SQIVND (reference sequence). The CDR3 consists of 14 residues. The CDR3 sequence is CASSIVRLEQPQHF. For the CDR3, the DNA is TGTGCCAGTAGTATAGTAAGATTAGAACAGCCCCAGCATTTT.

V and J are TRBV5-1 and TRBJ1-2, with D uncertain. The CDR3 spans 14 residues. Per the germline V gene, CDR1 is SGHRS and CDR2 is YFSETQ. V was pared by 4 bases and J by 6 bases, with 16 bases between. The CDR3 loop is CASSVDLPVNGYTF. The CDR3 DNA is TGCGCCAGCAGCGTAGACCTGCCGGTGAATGGCTACACCTTC.

The chain combines TRBV5-5 with TRBJ2-7; D may be TRBD1 (6 bases). Germline-derived CDR1 and CDR2 are SGHKS and YYEKEE (reference sequence). V lost 3 bases and J 7 bases, leaving 14 bases between the germline ends. The CDR3 sequence is 13 residues long. The CDR3 bases are TGTGCCAGCAGCTGGACAGCAGAGAGGGAGCAGTACTTC. Its protein product is CASSWTAEREQYF.

The gene calls are TRBV5-1 and TRBJ1-2; D is possibly TRBD1 (5 bases). Germline V gene data show CDR1 as SGHRS and CDR2 as YFSETQ. V lost 7 bases to trimming and J lost 3 bases, with 16 bases between them. CDR3 length: 14 residues. The CDR3 DNA is TGCGCCAGCCTGGAGGGACCTCCGGACTATGGCTACACCTTC. Its translation is CASLEGPPDYGYTF.

This clone was counted a few times. The chain combines TRBV7-9 with TRBJ1-6, with D unclear. The CDR3 is 15 residues long. The V gene's germline CDR1 is SEHNR and CDR2 FQNEAQ (reference sequence). V was shortened by 2 bases and J by 8 bases, with 13 bases between the two germline ends. CDR3 nucleotide sequence: TGTGCCAGCAGCTTACCGGTCGGGAGGGATTCACCCCTCCACTTT. It codes for CASSLPVGRDSPLHF. The full variable domain, completed using reference TRBV7-9 and TRBJ1-6, is DTGVSQNPRHKITKRGQNVTFRCDPISEHNRLYWYRQTLGQGPEFLTYFQNEAQLEKSRLLSDRFSAERPKGSFSTLEIQRTEQGDSAMYLCASSLPVGRDSPLHFGNGTRLTVT.

The gene calls are TRBV29-1 and TRBJ1-1; tentative D call: TRBD1 (6 bases). V lost 2 bases and J lost 0, with 10 bases in between. This CDR3 has 14 amino acids. Germline-derived CDR1 and CDR2 are SQVTM and ANQGSEA. CDR3 amino acids: CSVERQDLNTEAFF. CDR3 bases: TGCAGCGTTGAAAGACAGGACTTGAACACTGAAGCTTTCTTT.

The rearrangement links TRBV12-5 to TRBJ1-1; D gene ambiguous. The CDR3 length is 13 residues. V shed 2 bases and J shed 1 base, with 5 bases lying between them. Germline CDR1 and CDR2: LGHNT and FRNRAP. CDR3 in DNA: TGTGCTAGTGGTTTGAAACAGAACACTGAAGCTTTCTTT. It is translated as CASGLKQNTEAFF. Drawing the rest from reference TRBV12-5 and TRBJ1-1, the complete variable domain is DARVTQTPRHKVTEMGQEVTMRCQPILGHNTVFWYRQTMMQGLELLAYFRNRAPLDDSGMPKDRFSAEMPDATLATLKIQPSEPRDSAVYFCASGLKQNTEAFFGQGTRLTVV.

Remarks on this clone: The missing conserved phenylalanine or tryptophan at the end of this CDR3 makes a read error likely. It is unclear where the CDR3 begins or ends on the DNA, so no DNA is shown, and the CDR3 is as TCRdb lists it. This chain joins TRBV6-6 and TRBJ2-7; TRBD2 reflects the table's D call only, with no check against the DNA. CDR1 is MNHNY, CDR2 SVGAGI, per germline (reference sequence). The CDR3 length is 12 residues, termini included. CDR3 region: CASSREGAALFL.

The rearrangement links TRBV9 to TRBJ1-1; possibly TRBD1 for D (6 bases). V dropped 1 base and J dropped 1 base, with 11 bases sitting between them. This CDR3 is 15 amino acids long. Looked up from germline, CDR1 is SGDLS and CDR2 is YYNGEE. CDR3 protein: CASSVKGGGNTEAFF. CDR3 sequence (DNA): TGTGCCAGCAGCGTAAAAGGGGGTGGGAACACTGAAGCTTTCTTT.

J is TRBJ1-5 and V is TRBV19, with D tentatively TRBD1 (6 bases). Germline loops: CDR1 LNHDA, CDR2 SQIVND (reference sequence). Trimming pared 0 bases from V and 3 bases from J, leaving 15 bases between. CDR3 length: 17 amino acids. The CDR3 spells CASSIERGQGYNQPQHF. The DNA of the CDR3 is TGTGCCAGTAGTATAGAGCGGGGACAAGGTTACAATCAGCCCCAGCATTTT.

The gene calls are TRBV12-2 and TRBJ2-1; TRBD2, the table's D call, lacks a check against the DNA. TRBV12-2 is a pseudogene locus. The CDR3 is made up of 19 amino acids. In nucleotides, the CDR3 is TGTGCAAGTCGCTATGGGACTAGCGGCCATGGGAGATGCTACAATGAGCAGTTCTTC. It is translated as CASRYGTSGHGRCYNEQFF.

The genes are TRBV28 and TRBJ2-5; perhaps TRBD2 as D (5 bases). This CDR3 has 15 amino acids. Between the trimmed V and J ends, which lost 7 bases and 11 bases, there was a span of 26 bases. CDR1 is MDHEN and CDR2 is SYDVKM in the germline V gene. CDR3 sequence reads: CASNPVGYRSGEQYF. CDR3 DNA: TGTGCCAGCAATCCAGTGGGCTACCGAAGTGGGGAGCAGTACTTC.

This rearrangement joins TRBV5-1 to TRBJ2-1; TRBD2 matches at 10 bases. Germline V gene lookup returns CDR1 SGHRS and CDR2 YFSETQ. The CDR3 is made up of 15 amino acids. J lost 9 bases, V lost 1 base, and 7 bases had no gene match. CDR3 residues: CASSLSSLAGVEQFF. CDR3 in DNA: TGCGCCAGCAGCTTGAGTAGTCTAGCGGGAGTTGAGCAGTTCTTC.

This clone was observed once. J is TRBJ2-7 and V is TRBV4-2; 8 bases line up with TRBD2. This CDR3 has 15 residues. The V gene's germline CDR1 is LGHNA and CDR2 YNFKEQ. Trimming took 3 bases from V and 2 from J; bases not matched to a gene: 6. The CDR3 bases are TGTGCCAGCAGCCAGCAAGCGGGAGAAGCCTACGAGCAGTACTTC. This codes for CASSQQAGEAYEQYF.

The V call is TRBV18, the J call TRBJ2-7, with TRBD1 as a possible D gene (6 bases). This CDR3 contains 13 residues. Per the germline V gene, CDR1 is KGHSH and CDR2 is LQKENI. V was clipped by 4 bases and J by 5 bases, with 12 bases between them. Written as DNA, the CDR3 is TGTGCCAGCTCACTCCAGCAGGGGAACGAGCAGTACTTC. Protein sequence: CASSLQQGNEQYF.

A single count supports this clone. The rearrangement uses TRBV7-8 and TRBJ1-1; D not resolved. CDR1 and CDR2 from the germline V gene are SGHVS and FQNEAQ. Deletions cut 1 base from V and 3 bases from J, with 18 bases between. The CDR3 consists of 17 residues. CDR3 protein: CASSLVAGGNLYTEAFF. Written as DNA, the CDR3 is TGTGCCAGCAGCTTAGTGGCAGGAGGGAACCTATACACTGAAGCTTTCTTT. Full variable domain (outside the CDR3, taken from reference TRBV7-8 and TRBJ1-1): GAGVSQSPRYKVAKRGQDVALRCDPISGHVSLFWYQQALGQGPEFLTYFQNEAQLDKSGLPSDRFFAERPEGSVSTLKIQRTQQEDSAVYLCASSLVAGGNLYTEAFFGQGTRLTVV.

This clone came up a few times. The CDR3 DNA sequence: TGTGCCAGCAGCCGCCTGACAGACACCTACGTCGAGCAGTACTTC. It yields the protein CASSRLTDTYVEQYF. The chain joins TRBV7-2 to TRBJ2-7; tentatively, D is TRBD1 (5 bases). Deletions cut 5 bases from V and 6 bases from J, with 20 bases between. From germline, CDR1 is SGHTA and CDR2 FQGNSA. CDR3 size: 15 residues. Full variable domain (outside the CDR3, taken from reference TRBV7-2 and TRBJ2-7): GAGVSQSPSNKVTEKGKDVELRCDPISGHTALYWYRQSLGQGLEFLIYFQGNSAPDKSGLPSDRFSAERTGGSVSTLTIQRTQQEDSAVYLCASSRLTDTYVEQYFGPGTRLTVT.

The chain uses TRBV5-4 and TRBJ1-1; 7 bases match TRBD1. The length of the CDR3 is 15 residues. CDR1 is SGHNT and CDR2 is YYREEE in the germline V gene (reference sequence). J gave up 3 bases and V 3 bases, and 8 bases lay outside the gene matches. CDR3 in amino acids: CASSSLQGVDTEAFF. The CDR3, as DNA: TGTGCCAGCAGCTCCCTCCAGGGGGTCGACACTGAAGCTTTCTTT.